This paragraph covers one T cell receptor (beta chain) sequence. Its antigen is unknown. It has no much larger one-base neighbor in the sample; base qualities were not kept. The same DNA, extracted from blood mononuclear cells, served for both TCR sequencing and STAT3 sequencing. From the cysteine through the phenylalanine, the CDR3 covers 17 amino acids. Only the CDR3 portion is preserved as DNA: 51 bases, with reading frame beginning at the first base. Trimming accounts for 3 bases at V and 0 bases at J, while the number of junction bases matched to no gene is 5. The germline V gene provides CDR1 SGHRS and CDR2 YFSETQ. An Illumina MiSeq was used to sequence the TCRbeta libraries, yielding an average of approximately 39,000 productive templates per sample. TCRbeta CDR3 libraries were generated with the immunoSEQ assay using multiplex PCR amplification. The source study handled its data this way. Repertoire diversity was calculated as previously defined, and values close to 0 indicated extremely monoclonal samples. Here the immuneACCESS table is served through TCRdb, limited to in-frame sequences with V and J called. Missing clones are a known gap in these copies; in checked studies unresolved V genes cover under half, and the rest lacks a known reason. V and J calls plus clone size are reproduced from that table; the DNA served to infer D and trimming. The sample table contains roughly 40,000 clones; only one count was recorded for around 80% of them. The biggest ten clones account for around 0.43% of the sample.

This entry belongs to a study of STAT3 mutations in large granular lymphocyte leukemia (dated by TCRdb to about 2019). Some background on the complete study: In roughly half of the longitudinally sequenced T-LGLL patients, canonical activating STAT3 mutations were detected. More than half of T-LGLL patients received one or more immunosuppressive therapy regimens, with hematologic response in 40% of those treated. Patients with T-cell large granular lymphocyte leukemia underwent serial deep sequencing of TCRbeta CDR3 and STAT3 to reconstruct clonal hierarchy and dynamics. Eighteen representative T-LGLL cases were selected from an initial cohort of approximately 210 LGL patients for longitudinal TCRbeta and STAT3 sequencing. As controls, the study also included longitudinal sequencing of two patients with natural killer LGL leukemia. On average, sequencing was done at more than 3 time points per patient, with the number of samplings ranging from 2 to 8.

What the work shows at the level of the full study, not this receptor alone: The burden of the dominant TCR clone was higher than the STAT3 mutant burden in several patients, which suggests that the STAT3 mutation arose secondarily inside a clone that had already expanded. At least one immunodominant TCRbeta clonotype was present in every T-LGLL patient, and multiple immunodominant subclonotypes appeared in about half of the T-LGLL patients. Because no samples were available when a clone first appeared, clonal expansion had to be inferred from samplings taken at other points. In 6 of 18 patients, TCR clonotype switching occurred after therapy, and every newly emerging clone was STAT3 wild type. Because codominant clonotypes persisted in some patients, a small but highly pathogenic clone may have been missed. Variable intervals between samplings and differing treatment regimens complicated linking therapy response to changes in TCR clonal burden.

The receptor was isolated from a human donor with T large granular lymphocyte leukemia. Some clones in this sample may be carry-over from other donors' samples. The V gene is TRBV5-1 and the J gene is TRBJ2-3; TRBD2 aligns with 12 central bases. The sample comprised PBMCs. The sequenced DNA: TGCGCCAGCAGCTCTTGGACTAGCGGGGCTAGCACAGATACGCAGTATTTT. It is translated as CASSSWTSGASTDTQYF.